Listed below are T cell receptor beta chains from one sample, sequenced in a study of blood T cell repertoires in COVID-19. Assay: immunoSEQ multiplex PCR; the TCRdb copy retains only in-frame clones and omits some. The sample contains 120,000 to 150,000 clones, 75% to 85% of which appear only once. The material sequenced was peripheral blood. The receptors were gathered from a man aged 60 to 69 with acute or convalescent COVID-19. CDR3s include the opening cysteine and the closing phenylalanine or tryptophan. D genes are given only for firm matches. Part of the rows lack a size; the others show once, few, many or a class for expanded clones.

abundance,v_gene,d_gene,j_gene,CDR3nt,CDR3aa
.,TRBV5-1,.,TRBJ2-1,TGCGCCAGCAGCTTGGGGGACAAGTTGCGGGACAATGAGCAGTTCTTC,CASSLGDKLRDNEQFF
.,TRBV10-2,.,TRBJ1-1,TGCGCCAGCAGTGTACGGGGGGATGAAGCTTTCTTT,CASSVRGDEAFF
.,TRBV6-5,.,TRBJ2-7,TGTGCCAGCAGCCTCCTCGACAGCAGCTCCTACGAGCAGTACTTC,CASSLLDSSSYEQYF
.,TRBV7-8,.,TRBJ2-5,TGTGCCAGCAGCCCGGACTGGCGACAAGAGACCCAGTACTTC,CASSPDWRQETQYF
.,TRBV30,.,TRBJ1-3,TGTGCCTGGGGCACCGTCGCGGACACCATATATTTT,CAWGTVADTIYF
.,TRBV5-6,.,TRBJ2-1,TGTGCCAGCAGCTTAGGGGACAATGAGCAGTTCTTC,CASSLGDNEQFF
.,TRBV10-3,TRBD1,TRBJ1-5,TGTGCCATCAGTGAGCCCAGGACAGGGGGCCCTCAGCCCCAGCATTTT,CAISEPRTGGPQPQHF
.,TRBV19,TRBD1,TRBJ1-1,TGTGCCAGTGCCCGGGACAGGGTGAGAGGAACTGAAGCTTTCTTT,CASARDRVRGTEAFF
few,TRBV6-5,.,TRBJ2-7,TGTGCCAGCAGTTTAACGGGAGTAGGCGAGCAGTACTTC,CASSLTGVGEQYF
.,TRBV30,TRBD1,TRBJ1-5,TGTGCCTGGAGCCCGGGACAGGGACGTTATCAGCCCCAGCATTTT,CAWSPGQGRYQPQHF
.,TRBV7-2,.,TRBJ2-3,TGTGCCAGCAGCTTTGTAGTGGATACGCAGTATTTT,CASSFVVDTQYF
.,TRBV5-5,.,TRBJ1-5,TGTGCCAGCAGCCTGGTGGGGGGGGGACGCAATCAGCCCCAGCATTTT,CASSLVGGGRNQPQHF
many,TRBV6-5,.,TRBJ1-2,TGTGCCAGCAGCCTCTTAGCGGGGGACTTC,CASSLLAGDF
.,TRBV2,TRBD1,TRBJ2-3,TGTGCCAGCAGTCCCTTCACCGGGACAGGGGGCACAGATACGCAGTATTTT,CASSPFTGTGGTDTQYF
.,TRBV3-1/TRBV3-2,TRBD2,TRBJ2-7,TGTGCCAGCAGCCAAGGGGGGACTACGAACGAGCAGTACTTC,CASSQGGTTNEQYF
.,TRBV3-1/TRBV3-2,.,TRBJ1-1,TGTGCCAGCAGCCGAGGGGGGGGTCGAACTGAAGCTTTCTTT,CASSRGGGRTEAFF
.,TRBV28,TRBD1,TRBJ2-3,TGTGCCAGCAGTCACCAACTACCGGGACAGGGTGATGATACGCAGTATTTT,CASSHQLPGQGDDTQYF
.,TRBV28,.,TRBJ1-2,TGTGCCAGCAGCTATAACAGGGTAGGCGGCTACACCTTC,CASSYNRVGGYTF
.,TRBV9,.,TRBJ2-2,TGTGCCACCGGGACAACGAACACCGGGGAGCTGTTTTTT,CATGTTNTGELFF
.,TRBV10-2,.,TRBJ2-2,TGCGCCAGCAGTGAGTCGCTAGTTGGGGAGCTGTTTTTT,CASSESLVGELFF
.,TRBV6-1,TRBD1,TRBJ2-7,TGTGCCAGCAGTGTGGACAGGAAGAGGATCGGTGGGGAGCAGTACTTC,CASSVDRKRIGGEQYF
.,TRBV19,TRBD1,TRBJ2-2,TGTGCCAGTAGATCAGCCGGGACAGGGCACACCGGGGAGCTGTTTTTT,CASRSAGTGHTGELFF
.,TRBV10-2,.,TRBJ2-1,TGCGCCAGCAGTGAGCAGGGGAGTTACAATGAGCAGTTCTTC,CASSEQGSYNEQFF
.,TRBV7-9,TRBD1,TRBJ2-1,TGTGCCAGCAGCTTACGCGGGACAGGGGGAGGGACCTACAATGAGCAGTTCTTC,CASSLRGTGGGTYNEQFF
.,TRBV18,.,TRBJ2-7,TGTGCCAGCTCACCTTCATCCAGGCCCTACGAGCAGTACTTC,CASSPSSRPYEQYF
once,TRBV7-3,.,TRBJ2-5,TGTGCCAGCAGCTACAGGGCCCAAGAGACCCAGTACTTC,CASSYRAQETQYF
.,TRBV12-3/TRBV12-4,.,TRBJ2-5,TGTGCCAGCAGTGCGCACCAAGAGACCCAGTACTTC,CASSAHQETQYF
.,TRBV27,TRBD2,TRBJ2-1,TGTGCCAGCACTAGCGTAGCGGGAACGAATGAGCAGTTCTTC,CASTSVAGTNEQFF
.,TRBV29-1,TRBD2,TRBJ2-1,TGCAGCGTTGAAGGGGGCCTTGGACTAGCGGGATTTGAGCAGTTCTTC,CSVEGGLGLAGFEQFF
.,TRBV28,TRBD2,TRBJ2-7,TGTGCCAGCAGTTTAACCGGGACTAGCGGGAGCTACGAGCAGTACTTC,CASSLTGTSGSYEQYF
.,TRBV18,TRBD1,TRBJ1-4,TGTGCCAGCTCCATAGGACAGGGGATCAATGAAAAACTGTTTTTT,CASSIGQGINEKLFF
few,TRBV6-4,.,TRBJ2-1,TGTGCCAGCAGTGACTCTTCGAATGAGCAGTTCTTC,CASSDSSNEQFF
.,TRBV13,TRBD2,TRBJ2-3,TGTGCCAGCAGCCTAACTAGCGGGATAAGCACAGATACGCAGTATTTT,CASSLTSGISTDTQYF
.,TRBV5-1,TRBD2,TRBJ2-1,TGCGCCAGCAGCGGAGGACTAGCGGGAGATGAGCAGTTCTTC,CASSGGLAGDEQFF
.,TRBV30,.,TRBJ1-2,TGTGCCTGGAGCACGGACAGTTCCTATGGCTACACCTTC,CAWSTDSSYGYTF
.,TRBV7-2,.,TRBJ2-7,TGTGCCAGCAGCTTGCTCCGTAGTGGCGAGCAGTACTTC,CASSLLRSGEQYF
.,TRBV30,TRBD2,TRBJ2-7,TGTGCCTGGGGGACTAGCGGGACCTACGAGCAGTACTTC,CAWGTSGTYEQYF
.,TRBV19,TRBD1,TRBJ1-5,TGTGCCAGTTCGGACAGGGTAAATCAGCCCCAGCATTTT,CASSDRVNQPQHF
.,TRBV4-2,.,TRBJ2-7,TGTGCCAGCAGCCTCACCGGGGGGGGTAGGGGGCCCACCTACGAGCAGTACTTC,CASSLTGGGRGPTYEQYF
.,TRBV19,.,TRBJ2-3,TGTGCCAGTAGCCCGGGAAGCACAGATACGCAGTATTTT,CASSPGSTDTQYF
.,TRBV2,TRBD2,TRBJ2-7,TGTGCCAGCAGTGCTGCCCCTCTAGCGGGCCTCTCCTACGAGCAGTACTTC,CASSAAPLAGLSYEQYF
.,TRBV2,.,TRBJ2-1,TGTGCCAGCAGTGAAGCGCGGGTTAATGAGCAGTTCTTC,CASSEARVNEQFF
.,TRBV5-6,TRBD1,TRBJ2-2,TGTGCCAGCAGCTTGGTCGCAGGGGGATGGACCGGGGAGCTGTTTTTT,CASSLVAGGWTGELFF
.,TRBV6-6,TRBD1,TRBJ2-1,TGTGCCAGCAGTTTTCGGGACAGGGAAGGTGAGCAGTTCTTC,CASSFRDREGEQFF
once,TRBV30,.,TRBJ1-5,TGTGCCTGGAGTGGTTCCAGGGGCGGACAGCCCCAGCATTTT,CAWSGSRGGQPQHF